A selection of T cell receptor beta chains follows, all from one sample in a study of graft-versus-host responses after intestinal transplantation. Profiling relied on immunoSEQ multiplex PCR, and the TCRdb table lists in-frame clones only, not all of them. The data show around 16,000 clones, 87% seen once. Here the sequenced sample was bone marrow, taken approximately 120 days after intestinal transplantation. The receptor source for this set is a human patient who received an intestinal transplant, so some T cells may come from the graft donor. Both conserved end residues are part of each CDR3. A D gene is named only where the DNA matches it firmly. Clone size is given for some rows only: seen once, a few or many times, or a class if the clone is expanded.

TRBV9	TRBD2	.	TRBJ2-7	TGTGCCAGCAGCGTAGGAGCGGGAGGGCCGAGAGAGCAGTACTTC	CASSVGAGGPREQYF
TRBV27	.	.	TRBJ1-1	TGTGCCAGCAGTTTATATGTACCCCCTTACACTGAAGCTTTCTTT	CASSLYVPPYTEAFF
TRBV4-1	TRBD2	.	TRBJ2-7	TGCGCCAGCAGCCAAGAGCCTAGCGGTGCCTACGAGCAGTACTTC	CASSQEPSGAYEQYF
TRBV5-4	.	.	TRBJ1-1	TGTGCCAGCAGCTTGGGGCCCACTGAAGCTTTCTTT	CASSLGPTEAFF
TRBV7-3	TRBD2	.	TRBJ2-1	TGTGCCAGCAGCTTAAGCCCTAGCGGGGCCCCGATCTACAATGAGCAGTTCTTC	CASSLSPSGAPIYNEQFF
TRBV10-3	TRBD2	.	TRBJ2-1	TGTGCCATCAGTGTAAGACTAGCGGGAGCTTACAATGAGCAGTTCTTC	CAISVRLAGAYNEQFF
TRBV18	.	.	TRBJ2-4	TGTGCCAGCTCACCTCCCCGGGGGAGTGGAGCCAAAAACATTCAGTACTTC	CASSPPRGSGAKNIQYF
TRBV28	.	.	TRBJ1-1	TGTGCCACCTCGACCGGGAACACTGAAGCTTTCTTT	CATSTGNTEAFF
TRBV7-2	TRBD2	.	TRBJ2-3	TGTGCCAGCAGCCGACTAGCGGGAGGAGATACGCAGTATTTT	CASSRLAGGDTQYF
TRBV9	.	.	TRBJ1-1	TGTGCCAGCTGCCCGGAGGACATATTGAACACTGAAGCTTTCTTT	CASCPEDILNTEAFF
TRBV7-7	.	.	TRBJ2-1	TGTGCTAGCAGCCTAGCCCCGTTCCCCGGGGGAGAGCAGTTCTTC	CASSLAPFPGGEQFF
TRBV18	.	.	TRBJ1-1	TGTGCCAGCTCACCACCGGGGCAGAACACTGAAGCTTTCTTT	CASSPPGQNTEAFF
TRBV27	TRBD1	.	TRBJ2-1	TGTGCCAGCGAGTCCGGGACAGGGTTTTTCAATGAGCAGTTCTTC	CASESGTGFFNEQFF
TRBV28	.	.	TRBJ2-7	TGTGCCAGCAGTTTATTACCGACTCTCTACGAGCAGTACTTC	CASSLLPTLYEQYF
TRBV28	.	.	TRBJ2-3	TGTGCCAGCAGCCTACCGGGACATTCAGATACGCAGTATTTT	CASSLPGHSDTQYF
TRBV7-3	.	.	TRBJ2-5	TGTGCCAGCAGCTTAGGCGGCCAAGAGACCCAGTACTTC	CASSLGGQETQYF
TRBV5-1	.	.	TRBJ1-1	TGCGCCAGCAGCTTGGGTATGGGGTGGACGAACACTGAAGCTTTCTTT	CASSLGMGWTNTEAFF
TRBV5-4	.	.	TRBJ2-3	TGTGCCAGCAGCTTGGGACCACAGGGAACAGATACGCAGTATTTT	CASSLGPQGTDTQYF
TRBV9	.	.	TRBJ2-2	TGTGCCAGCAGCGTAGAAAGTCTCACCGGGGAGCTGTTTTTT	CASSVESLTGELFF
TRBV28	.	few	TRBJ2-7	TGTGCCAGCAGCCGCACCCCCGACAGCTCCTACGAGCAGTACTTC	CASSRTPDSSYEQYF
TRBV5-6	.	.	TRBJ1-2	TGTGCCAGCAGCTTGGGGGCTCCCTATGGCTACACCTTC	CASSLGAPYGYTF
TRBV19	TRBD1	.	TRBJ1-1	TGTGCCAGTAGTAGCACACAGGGGGCCGCCCTCCGGACTGAAGCTTTCTTT	CASSSTQGAALRTEAFF
TRBV6-5	.	.	TRBJ2-1	TGTGCCAGCAGTTACTCGCTGAGTAGCCCCAATGAGCAGTTCTTC	CASSYSLSSPNEQFF
TRBV28	.	.	TRBJ1-5	TGTGCCAGCATTACGGGGGGCCAATACCAGCCCCAGCATTTT	CASITGGQYQPQHF
TRBV6-5	.	once	TRBJ1-5	TGTGCCAGCAGTTACGCGTCCGACCGGGCCCCGATTTTTTTT	CASSYASDRAPIFF
TRBV7-9	TRBD1	once	TRBJ2-7	TGTGCCAGCAGCTTTAACCGGGACAGGGGATCCTACGAGCAGTACTTC	CASSFNRDRGSYEQYF
TRBV11-2	TRBD2	.	TRBJ2-7	TGTGCCAGCAGGCGGTCCTCTGGACTAGCCTACGAGCAGTACTTC	CASRRSSGLAYEQYF
TRBV28	.	few	TRBJ1-1	TGTGCCAGCAGTTTAGGGGGAAACACTGAAGCTTTCTTT	CASSLGGNTEAFF
TRBV4-1	TRBD1	few	TRBJ1-5	TGCGCCAGCAGCTACGACAGGGGCAATCAGCCCCAGCATTTT	CASSYDRGNQPQHF
TRBV6-1	.	.	TRBJ2-7	TGTGCCAGCAGTGAATCCTGGGAGGATCATTACGAGCAGTACTTC	CASSESWEDHYEQYF
TRBV10-3	.	.	TRBJ2-3	TGTGCCATCAGCGGGAGCACAGATACGCAGTATTTT	CAISGSTDTQYF
TRBV7-2	.	.	TRBJ1-3	TGTGCCAGCAGCGAGGACCGCTATTCTGGAAACACCATATATTTT	CASSEDRYSGNTIYF
TRBV27	.	.	TRBJ2-7	TGTGCCAGCAGGGTGCTTTCAGGGGCCTCCTACGAGCAGTACTTC	CASRVLSGASYEQYF
TRBV9	TRBD2	.	TRBJ2-1	TGTGCCAGCAGCGTGAGCGGGAGGGAGGTCAATGAGCAGTTCTTC	CASSVSGREVNEQFF
TRBV25-1	.	.	TRBJ1-2	TGTGCCAGCAGTGGGTCCGGACATGGCTACACCTTC	CASSGSGHGYTF
TRBV9	.	medium-sized	TRBJ2-3	TGTGCCAGCAGCGTAGGAGGGAGCACAGATACGCAGTATTTT	CASSVGGSTDTQYF
TRBV19	.	.	TRBJ1-1	TGTGCCAGTACATTGGACCCCCTCTGGACGGCGGTGGAGAACACTGAAGCTTTCTTT	CASTLDPLWTAVENTEAFF
TRBV6-5	TRBD2	.	TRBJ2-7	TGTGCCAGCAGTCTAGGGGAGGGTTACTACGAGCAGTACTTC	CASSLGEGYYEQYF
TRBV6-5	TRBD2	.	TRBJ2-5	TGTGCCAGCAGTTTAGGACTAGCGGGAGTCGTGGGGACCCAGTACTTC	CASSLGLAGVVGTQYF
TRBV4-3	.	.	TRBJ1-2	TGCGCCAGCAGCCAAGACCCCTTAGTAAGGGGGGGCATCTATGGCTACACCTTC	CASSQDPLVRGGIYGYTF
TRBV4-3	.	once	TRBJ1-2	TGCGCCAGCAGCAAACGAGGACCCTGGGGCCGCTATGGCTACACCTTC	CASSKRGPWGRYGYTF
TRBV4-1	.	.	TRBJ2-7	TGCGCCAGCAGCCAAGATAGGCAGACCTACGAGCAGTACTTC	CASSQDRQTYEQYF